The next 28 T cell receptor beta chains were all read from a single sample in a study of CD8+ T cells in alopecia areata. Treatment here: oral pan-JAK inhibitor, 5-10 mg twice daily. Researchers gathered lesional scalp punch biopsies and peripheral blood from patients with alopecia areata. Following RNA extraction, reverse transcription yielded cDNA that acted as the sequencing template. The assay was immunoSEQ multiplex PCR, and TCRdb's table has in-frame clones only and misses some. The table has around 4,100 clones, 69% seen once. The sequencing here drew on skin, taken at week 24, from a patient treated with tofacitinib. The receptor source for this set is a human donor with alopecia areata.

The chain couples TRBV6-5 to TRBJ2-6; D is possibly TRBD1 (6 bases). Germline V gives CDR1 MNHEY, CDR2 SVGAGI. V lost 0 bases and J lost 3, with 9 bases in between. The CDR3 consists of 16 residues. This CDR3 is CASSYSLTGGANVLTF. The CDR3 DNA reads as TGTGCCAGCAGTTACTCGTTGACAGGTGGGGCCAACGTCCTGACTTTC.

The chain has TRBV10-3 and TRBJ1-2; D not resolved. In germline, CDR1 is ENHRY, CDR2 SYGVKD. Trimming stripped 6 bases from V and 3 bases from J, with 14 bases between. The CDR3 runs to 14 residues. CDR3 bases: TGTGCCATCAGCCAATTGACCCAGGACTATGGCTACACCTTC. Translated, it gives CAISQLTQDYGYTF.

Here the CDR3 reads CASSQARAGDLSGANVLTF. In DNA form, the CDR3 reads TGCGCCAGCAGCCAAGCTCGGGCGGGGGATCTCTCTGGGGCCAACGTCCTGACTTTC. This chain connects TRBV4-3 to TRBJ2-6, with 7 nucleotides matching TRBD2. The V gene end was trimmed by 1 base and the J gene end by 0 bases; junction bases not matched to a gene: 9. This CDR3 region has 19 residues. Germline CDR1 is LGHNA and CDR2 is YSLEER.

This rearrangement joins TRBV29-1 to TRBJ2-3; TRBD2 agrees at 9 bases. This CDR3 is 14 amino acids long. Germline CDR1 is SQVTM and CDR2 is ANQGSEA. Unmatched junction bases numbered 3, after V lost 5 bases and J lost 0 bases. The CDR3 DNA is TGCAGCGTTCGACTAGCGGTTAGCACAGATACGCAGTATTTT. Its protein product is CSVRLAVSTDTQYF.

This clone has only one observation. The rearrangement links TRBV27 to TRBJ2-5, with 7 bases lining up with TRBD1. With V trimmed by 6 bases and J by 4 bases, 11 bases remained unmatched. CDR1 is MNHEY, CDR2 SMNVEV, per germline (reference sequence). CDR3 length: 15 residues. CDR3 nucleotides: TGTGCCAGCAGAACGATACAGGGGAAGGGAGAGACCCAGTACTTC. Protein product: CASRTIQGKGETQYF.

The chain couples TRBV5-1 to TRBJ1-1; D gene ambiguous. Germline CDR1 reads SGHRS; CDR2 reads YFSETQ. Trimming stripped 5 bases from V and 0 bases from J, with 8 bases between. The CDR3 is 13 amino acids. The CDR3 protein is CASRGTMNTEAFF. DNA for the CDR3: TGCGCCAGCAGAGGCACAATGAACACTGAAGCTTTCTTT.

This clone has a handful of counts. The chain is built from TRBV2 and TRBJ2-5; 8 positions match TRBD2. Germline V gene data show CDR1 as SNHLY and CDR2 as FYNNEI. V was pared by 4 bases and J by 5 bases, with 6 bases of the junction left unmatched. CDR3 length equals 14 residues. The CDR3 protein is CASSGSGGGETQYF. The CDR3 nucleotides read TGTGCCAGCAGTGGCTCGGGGGGGGGCGAGACCCAGTACTTC.

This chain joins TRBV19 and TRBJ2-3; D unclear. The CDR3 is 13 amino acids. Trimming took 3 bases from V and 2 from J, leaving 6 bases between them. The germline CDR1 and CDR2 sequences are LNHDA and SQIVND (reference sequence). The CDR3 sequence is CASSIPPTDTQYF. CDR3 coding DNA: TGTGCCAGTAGTATCCCACCCACAGATACGCAGTATTTT.

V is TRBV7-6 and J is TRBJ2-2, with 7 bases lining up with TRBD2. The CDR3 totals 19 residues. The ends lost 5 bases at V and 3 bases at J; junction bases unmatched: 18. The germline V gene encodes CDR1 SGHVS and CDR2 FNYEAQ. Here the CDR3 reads CASSSLGLLQRGDTGELFF. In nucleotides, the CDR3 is TGTGCCAGCAGCAGTTTAGGTCTACTACAGCGGGGCGACACCGGGGAGCTGTTTTTT. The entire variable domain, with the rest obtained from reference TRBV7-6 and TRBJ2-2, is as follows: GAGVSQSPRYKVTKRGQDVALRCDPISGHVSLYWYRQALGQGPEFLTYFNYEAQQDKSGLPNDRFSAERPEGSISTLTIQRTEQRDSAMYRCASSSLGLLQRGDTGELFFGEGSRLTVL.

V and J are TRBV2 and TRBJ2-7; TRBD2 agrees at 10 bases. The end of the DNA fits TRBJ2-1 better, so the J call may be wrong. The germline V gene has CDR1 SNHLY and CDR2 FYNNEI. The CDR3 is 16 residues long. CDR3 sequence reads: CASDSPSGSTYNEQFF. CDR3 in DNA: TGTGCCAGCGATTCTCCTAGCGGGAGTACCTACAATGAGCAGTTCTTC.

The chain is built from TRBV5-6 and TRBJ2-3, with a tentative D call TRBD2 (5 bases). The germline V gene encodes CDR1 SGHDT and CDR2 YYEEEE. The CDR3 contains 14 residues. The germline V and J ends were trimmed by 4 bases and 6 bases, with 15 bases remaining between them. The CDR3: CASSQRRIEDTQYF. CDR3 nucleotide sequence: TGTGCCAGCAGCCAGAGGAGGATTGAGGATACGCAGTATTTT.

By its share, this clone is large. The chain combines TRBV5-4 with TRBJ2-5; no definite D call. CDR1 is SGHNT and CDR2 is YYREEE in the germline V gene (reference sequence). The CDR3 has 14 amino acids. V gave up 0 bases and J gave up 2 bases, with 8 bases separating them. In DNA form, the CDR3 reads TGTGCCAGCAGCTTGGAAAGGGCTCAAGAGACCCAGTACTTC. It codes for CASSLERAQETQYF.

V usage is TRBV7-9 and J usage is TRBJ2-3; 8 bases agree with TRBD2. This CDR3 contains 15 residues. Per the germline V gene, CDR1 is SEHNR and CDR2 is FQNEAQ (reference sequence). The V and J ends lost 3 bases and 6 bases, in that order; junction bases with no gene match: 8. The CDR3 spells CASSFSAGGGDTQYF. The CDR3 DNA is TGTGCCAGCAGCTTCAGCGCGGGGGGTGGGGATACGCAGTATTTT.

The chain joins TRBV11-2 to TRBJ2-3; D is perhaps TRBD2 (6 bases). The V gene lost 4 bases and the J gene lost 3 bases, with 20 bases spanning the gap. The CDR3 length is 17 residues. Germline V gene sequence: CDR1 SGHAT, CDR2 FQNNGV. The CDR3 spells CASSSVGSGELTDTQYF. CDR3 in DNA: TGTGCCAGCAGCTCCGTGGGGTCGGGAGAACTTACAGATACGCAGTATTTT.

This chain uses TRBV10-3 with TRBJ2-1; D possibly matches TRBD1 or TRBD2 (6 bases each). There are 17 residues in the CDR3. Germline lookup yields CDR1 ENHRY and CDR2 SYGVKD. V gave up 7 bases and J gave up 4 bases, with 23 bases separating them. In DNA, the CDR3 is TGTGCCATCAAAGGCGGAACGGGGGATAGGGGGTACAATGAGCAGTTCTTC. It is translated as CAIKGGTGDRGYNEQFF.

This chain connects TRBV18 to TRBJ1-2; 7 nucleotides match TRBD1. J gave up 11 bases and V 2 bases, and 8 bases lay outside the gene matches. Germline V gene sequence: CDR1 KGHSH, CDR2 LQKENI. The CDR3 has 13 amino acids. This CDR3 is CASSPGQVRGYTF. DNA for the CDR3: TGTGCCAGCTCACCAGGACAGGTTCGGGGATACACCTTC. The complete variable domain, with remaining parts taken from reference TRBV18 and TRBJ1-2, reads NAGVMQNPRHLVRRRGQEARLRCSPMKGHSHVYWYRQLPEEGLKFMVYLQKENIIDESGMPKERFSAEFPKEGPSILRIQQVVRGDSAAYFCASSPGQVRGYTFGSGTRLTVV.

This CDR3 reads CASSQSPGGVNTEAFF. DNA of the CDR3: TGCGCCAGCAGCCAAAGCCCTGGGGGGGTGAACACTGAAGCTTTCTTT. The chain combines TRBV4-1 with TRBJ1-1; perhaps TRBD1 as D (5 bases). This CDR3 comprises 16 residues. V gave up 2 bases and J gave up 0 bases, with 13 bases separating them. The germline V gene has CDR1 MGHRA and CDR2 YSYEKL.

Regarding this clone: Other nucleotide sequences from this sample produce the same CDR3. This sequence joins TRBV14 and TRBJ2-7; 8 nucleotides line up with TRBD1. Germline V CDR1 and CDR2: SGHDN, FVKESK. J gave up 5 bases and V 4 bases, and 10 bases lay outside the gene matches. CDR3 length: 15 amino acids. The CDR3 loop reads CASSPPWTGFDEQYF. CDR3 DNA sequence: TGTGCCAGCAGCCCCCCTTGGACAGGGTTCGACGAGCAGTACTTC.

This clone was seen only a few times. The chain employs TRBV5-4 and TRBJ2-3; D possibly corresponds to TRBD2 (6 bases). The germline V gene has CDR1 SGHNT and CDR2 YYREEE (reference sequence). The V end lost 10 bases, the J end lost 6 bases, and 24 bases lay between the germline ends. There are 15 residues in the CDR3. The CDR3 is CASSSPGVQSDTQYF. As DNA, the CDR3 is TGTGCCTCCTCATCCCCGGGAGTACAGTCGGATACGCAGTATTTT.

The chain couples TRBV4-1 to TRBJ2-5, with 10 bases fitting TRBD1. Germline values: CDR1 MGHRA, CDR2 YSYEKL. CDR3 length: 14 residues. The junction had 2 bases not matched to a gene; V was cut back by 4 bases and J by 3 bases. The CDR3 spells CASSLGTGEETQYF. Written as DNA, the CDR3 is TGCGCCAGCAGCCTTGGGACAGGGGAAGAGACCCAGTACTTC.

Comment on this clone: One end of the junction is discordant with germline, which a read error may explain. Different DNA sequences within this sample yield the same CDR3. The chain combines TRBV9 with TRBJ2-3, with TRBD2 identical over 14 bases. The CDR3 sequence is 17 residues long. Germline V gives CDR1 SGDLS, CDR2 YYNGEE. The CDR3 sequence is CASSVAGSGTSGGTQYF. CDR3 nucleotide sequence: TGTGCCAGTAGCGTAGCCGGGTCCGGGACTAGCGGGGGTACGCAGTATTTT.

CDR3 amino acids: CSTRQGDDEQFF. The CDR3 DNA sequence: TGCAGCACCCGACAGGGGGATGATGAGCAGTTCTTC. The chain couples TRBV29-1 to TRBJ2-1; 9 nucleotides match TRBD1. V was pared by 8 bases and J by 8 bases, with 7 bases of the junction left unmatched. The germline gives CDR1 SQVTM, CDR2 ANQGSEA. CDR3 length: 12 residues.

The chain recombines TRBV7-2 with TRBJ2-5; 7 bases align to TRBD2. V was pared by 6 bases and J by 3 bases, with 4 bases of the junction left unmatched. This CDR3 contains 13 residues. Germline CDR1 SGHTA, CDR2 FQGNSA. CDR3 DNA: TGTGCCAGCAGAGGGGCGGGGGAAGAGACCCAGTACTTC. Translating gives CASRGAGEETQYF.

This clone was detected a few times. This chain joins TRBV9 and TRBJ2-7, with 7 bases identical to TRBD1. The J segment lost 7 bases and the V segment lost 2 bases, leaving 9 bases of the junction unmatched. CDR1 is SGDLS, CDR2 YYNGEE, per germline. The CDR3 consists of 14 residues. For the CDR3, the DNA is TGTGCCAGCAGCGTCGGGACAGCCGCCGAGGAGCAGTACTTC. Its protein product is CASSVGTAAEEQYF.

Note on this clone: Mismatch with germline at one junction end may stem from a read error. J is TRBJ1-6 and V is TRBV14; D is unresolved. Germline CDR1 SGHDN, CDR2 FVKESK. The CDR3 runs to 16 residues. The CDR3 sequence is CASRQGLRDYNSPLHF. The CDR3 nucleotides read TGTGCCAGCAGACAAGGCCTACGAGACTATAATTCACCCCTCCACTTT.

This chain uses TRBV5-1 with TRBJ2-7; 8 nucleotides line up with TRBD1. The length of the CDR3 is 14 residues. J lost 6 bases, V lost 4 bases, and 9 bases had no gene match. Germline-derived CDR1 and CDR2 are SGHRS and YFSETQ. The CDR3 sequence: CASSHGTGEGEQYF. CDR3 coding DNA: TGCGCCAGCAGCCATGGGACAGGCGAGGGCGAGCAGTACTTC.

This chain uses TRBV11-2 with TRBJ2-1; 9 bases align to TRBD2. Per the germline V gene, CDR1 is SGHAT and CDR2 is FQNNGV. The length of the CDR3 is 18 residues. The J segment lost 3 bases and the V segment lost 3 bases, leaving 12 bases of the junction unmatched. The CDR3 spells CASSFASISGRNYNEQFF. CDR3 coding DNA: TGTGCCAGCAGCTTCGCATCTATTAGCGGGAGAAACTACAATGAGCAGTTCTTC. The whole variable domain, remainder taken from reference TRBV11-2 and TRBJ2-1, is EAGVAQSPRYKIIEKRQSVAFWCNPISGHATLYWYQQILGQGPKLLIQFQNNGVVDDSQLPKDRFSAERLKGVDSTLKIQPAKLEDSAVYLCASSFASISGRNYNEQFFGPGTRLTVL.

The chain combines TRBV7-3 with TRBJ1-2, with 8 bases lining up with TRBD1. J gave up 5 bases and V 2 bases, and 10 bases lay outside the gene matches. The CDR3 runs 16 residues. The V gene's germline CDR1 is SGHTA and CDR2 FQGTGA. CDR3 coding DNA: TGTGCCAGCAGCTTATCAGGGGGCGACGGCCATTATGGCTACACCTTC. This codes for CASSLSGGDGHYGYTF. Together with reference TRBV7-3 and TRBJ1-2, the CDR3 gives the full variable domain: GAGVSQTPSNKVTEKGKYVELRCDPISGHTALYWYRQSLGQGPEFLIYFQGTGAADDSGLPNDRFFAVRPEGSVSTLKIQRTERGDSAVYLCASSLSGGDGHYGYTFGSGTRLTVV.